This is a list of T cell receptor beta chains from one sample in a study of cytomegalovirus exposure and HLA in healthy donors. This table comes from immunoSEQ multiplex PCR, and its TCRdb copy is limited to in-frame clones, with some not included. The sample contains 95,000 to 150,000 clones, approximately 80% of which appear only once. Sample: PBMCs. Receptor source: a man between 50 and 59 years old in good health and CMV-seronegative. The CDR3 runs from the conserved cysteine through the conserved F or W. The D gene is left open where the match is weak. Not every row has a clone size; where given, it reads once, few, many or a size class.

clone size	V gene	J gene	D gene	CDR3 protein	CDR3 DNA
-	TRBV6-5	TRBJ2-5	TRBD2	CASSYSLSSGQETQYF	TGTGCCAGCAGTTACTCCCTGTCTAGCGGTCAAGAGACCCAGTACTTC
-	TRBV19	TRBJ1-5	TRBD1	CASRGWSGTGTLGNQPQHF	TGTGCCAGTAGGGGATGGTCCGGGACAGGGACCTTGGGCAATCAGCCCCAGCATTTT
-	TRBV28	TRBJ1-6	-	CASSFDQGLNSPLHF	TGTGCCAGCAGTTTTGATCAGGGATTGAATTCACCCCTCCACTTT
-	TRBV7-6	TRBJ1-3	-	CASSPRGGSSSGNTIYF	TGTGCCAGCAGCCCTAGGGGAGGGAGTTCCTCTGGAAACACCATATATTTT
once	TRBV27	TRBJ2-3	-	CASSFPGLPINF	TGTGCCAGCAGTTTCCCGGGACTCCCCATAAATTTT
-	TRBV19	TRBJ1-4	TRBD1	CASSRTGRDEKLFF	TGTGCCAGTAGTCGGACAGGGAGGGATGAAAAACTGTTTTTT
-	TRBV7-3	TRBJ1-2	-	CASSPQGIGFGDGYTF	TGTGCCAGCAGCCCACAGGGTATAGGGTTTGGAGATGGCTACACCTTC
few	TRBV11-2	TRBJ1-1	-	CASSLGGRQAFF	TGTGCCAGCAGCTTAGGGGGGAGGCAAGCTTTCTTT
-	TRBV5-1	TRBJ2-7	TRBD1	CASSSSGTGGPFEQYF	TGCGCCAGCAGCTCTTCCGGGACAGGGGGCCCTTTCGAGCAGTACTTC
few	TRBV5-1	TRBJ2-5	-	CASSLRETQYF	TGCGCCAGCAGCTTGCGGGAGACCCAGTACTTC
-	TRBV30	TRBJ2-7	TRBD1	CAWRPGQGVFRIGKHEQYF	TGTGCCTGGAGGCCGGGACAGGGGGTTTTTAGGATCGGTAAACACGAGCAGTACTTC
-	TRBV7-8	TRBJ2-1	-	CASSRGLSYNEQFF	TGTGCCAGCAGCAGAGGGTTGTCCTACAATGAGCAGTTCTTC
-	TRBV29-1	TRBJ2-7	-	CSVLTGYEQYF	TGCAGCGTGTTAACGGGCTACGAGCAGTACTTC
-	TRBV19	TRBJ1-2	-	CATGGYGYTF	TGTGCCACCGGAGGCTATGGCTACACCTTC
-	TRBV11-2	TRBJ2-1	-	CASSLDLRLATYNEQFF	TGTGCCAGCAGCTTAGATCTTCGGCTAGCGACGTACAATGAGCAGTTCTTC
few	TRBV20-1	TRBJ2-5	-	CSTRRETQYF	TGCAGTACGAGGCGGGAGACCCAGTACTTC
-	TRBV28	TRBJ2-1	-	CASDQRPLVDEQFF	TGTGCCAGCGATCAGCGGCCTCTTGTTGATGAGCAGTTCTTC
-	TRBV6-1	TRBJ1-6	-	CASSQGNSPLHF	TGTGCCAGCAGTCAGGGTAATTCACCCCTCCACTTT
few	TRBV29-1	TRBJ2-5	TRBD2	CSVPPGLAGPKTQYF	TGCAGCGTCCCTCCGGGACTAGCGGGACCGAAGACCCAGTACTTC
-	TRBV30	TRBJ1-2	-	CAWATEGNYGYTF	TGTGCCTGGGCTACAGAGGGAAACTATGGCTACACCTTC
-	TRBV19	TRBJ2-7	TRBD1	CASSIRDRGLEQYF	TGTGCCAGTAGTATACGGGACAGGGGTCTCGAGCAGTACTTC
few	TRBV13	TRBJ2-7	-	CASSFENEQYF	TGTGCCAGCAGCTTTGAGAACGAGCAGTACTTC
few	TRBV6-6	TRBJ2-7	-	CASSYSGRQPSYEQYF	TGTGCCAGCAGTTACTCGGGGCGTCAACCTTCCTACGAGCAGTACTTC
-	TRBV9	TRBJ2-1	TRBD2	CASSITSGGYNEQFF	TGTGCCAGCAGCATAACTAGCGGGGGTTACAATGAGCAGTTCTTC
-	TRBV18	TRBJ2-7	-	CASSSSPGGRGLSYEQYF	TGTGCCAGCTCATCGAGCCCGGGGGGCAGGGGGCTTTCCTACGAGCAGTACTTC
-	TRBV2	TRBJ2-1	-	CASSGGRNEQFF	TGTGCCAGCAGTGGGGGGCGGAATGAGCAGTTCTTC
few	TRBV20-1	TRBJ1-1	-	CSARGGTEAFF	TGCAGTGCTAGGGGGGGGACTGAAGCTTTCTTT
-	TRBV11-2	TRBJ2-5	-	CASSLDPDIQETQYF	TGTGCCAGCAGCTTAGACCCAGACATCCAAGAGACCCAGTACTTC
-	TRBV11-2	TRBJ2-2	-	CASSSGRVYTGELFF	TGTGCCAGCAGCTCGGGCAGGGTTTACACCGGGGAGCTGTTTTTT
once	TRBV4-3	TRBJ1-2	-	CASSPQRGEDYGYTF	TGCGCCAGCAGCCCCCAAAGGGGCGAAGACTATGGCTACACCTTC
few	TRBV19	TRBJ2-7	TRBD1	CASRGTGINYEQYF	TGTGCCAGTAGAGGGACAGGAATAAACTACGAGCAGTACTTC
once	TRBV5-4	TRBJ2-7	-	CASSPRGRLSEQYF	TGTGCCAGCAGCCCCCGCGGGCGGCTCTCCGAGCAGTACTTC
few	TRBV6-5	TRBJ2-1	TRBD1	CASRHSGQGFDEQFF	TGTGCCAGCAGGCATTCGGGACAGGGCTTCGATGAGCAGTTCTTC
-	TRBV5-1	TRBJ2-3	TRBD1	CASSLVGQWTDTQYF	TGCGCCAGCAGCTTGGTGGGACAGTGGACAGATACGCAGTATTTT
-	TRBV5-4	TRBJ2-3	-	CASSWASSTDTQYF	TGTGCCAGCAGCTGGGCTAGCAGCACAGATACGCAGTATTTT
few	TRBV4-3	TRBJ2-1	-	CASSQDGADNNEQFF	TGCGCCAGCAGCCAAGATGGGGCGGATAACAATGAGCAGTTCTTC
once	TRBV4-1	TRBJ2-5	-	CASSIPMEQETQYF	TGCGCCAGCAGTATACCCATGGAGCAAGAGACCCAGTACTTC
-	TRBV5-1	TRBJ2-1	-	CASSGGASYNEQFF	TGCGCCAGCAGCGGGGGGGCCTCCTACAATGAGCAGTTCTTC
-	TRBV9	TRBJ2-3	TRBD2	CASSVGPIAGVADTQYF	TGTGCCAGCAGCGTAGGGCCGATAGCGGGAGTTGCAGATACGCAGTATTTT
-	TRBV7-3	TRBJ2-1	TRBD2	CASSLGRGGYNEQFF	TGTGCCAGCAGCTTAGGGCGGGGAGGGTACAATGAGCAGTTCTTC
-	TRBV9	TRBJ2-3	-	CASSVGGHNTDTQYF	TGTGCCAGCAGCGTAGGGGGACACAACACAGATACGCAGTATTTT